The clone carrying this T cell receptor beta chain has a handful of counts. Its matching antigen is unknown. The data originate from a study of CD8 T cells in ankylosing spondylitis. General study points: Clones tied to disease were said to be significantly enriched in matched ankylosing spondylitis synovial fluid.

V was trimmed by 4 bases and J by 3 bases, leaving 11 bases between them. Germline-derived CDR1 and CDR2 are MNHEY and SVGAGI. The length of the CDR3 is 14 residues. Quantitative 5'-RACE with molecular barcodes generated TCR beta libraries. Each CDR3 protein is one row after TCRdb ran MiXCR on the 5' RACE reads. Of 190,000 or so distinct CDR3 sequences in the sample, about 13% are singletons; the top ten hold 16%. V usage is TRBV6-5 and J usage is TRBJ2-3; no definite D call. This TCR derives from a male donor with ankylosing spondylitis or in good health (not recorded which). Specimen: blood, either unsorted or a sorted T cell fraction (not recorded which). The CDR3 region is CASSLGSGTDTQYF. CDR3 DNA sequence: TGTGCCAGCAGTTTAGGGTCCGGGACAGATACGCAGTATTTT.